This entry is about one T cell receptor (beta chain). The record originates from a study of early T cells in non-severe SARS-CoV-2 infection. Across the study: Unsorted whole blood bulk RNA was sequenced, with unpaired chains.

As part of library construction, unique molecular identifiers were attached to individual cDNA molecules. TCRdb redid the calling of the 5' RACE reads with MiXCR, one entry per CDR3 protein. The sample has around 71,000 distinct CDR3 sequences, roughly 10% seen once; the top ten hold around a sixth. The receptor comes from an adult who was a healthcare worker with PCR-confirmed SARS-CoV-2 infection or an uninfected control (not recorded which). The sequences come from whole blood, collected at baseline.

The CDR3 nucleotides are TGTGCCAGCTCACCAGGCGGGGCCGGCGAAGAAGCTTTCTTT. This translates into CASSPGGAGEEAFF. V and J are TRBV18 and TRBJ1-1; possible D gene TRBD1, 5 bases. V was shortened by 2 bases and J by 8 bases, with 15 bases between the two germline ends. The CDR3 extends over 14 amino acids. The germline CDR1 and CDR2 sequences are KGHSH and LQKENI.